This TCR beta chain derives from a study of regulatory T cells in long-lasting Graves disease. Study as a whole: The definition of persistent Graves' disease was over 5 years of antithyroid drugs with positive TSH receptor antibodies. Study-wide results and caveats: Persistent disease exhibited a predilection for TRBV28, TRBJ1-2 and TRBJ2-5.

CDR3 size: 14 residues. Germline loops: CDR1 MNHNY, CDR2 SVGAGI (reference sequence). V lost 0 bases, J lost 2 bases, and 7 bases lay in between. Both iRepertoire HTBI primers and Arm-PCR of CDR3 regions were used to build the TCR beta libraries. Authors' processing steps: Detected in the samples were over 55 TRBV and around 15 TRBJ segments. One entry per CDR3 protein, called by TCRdb with MiXCR from the multiplex PCR reads. It is TCRdb's table, rather than the study itself, that gives the V and J calls and clone size. The sample holds about 660,000 distinct CDR3 sequences, about 32% seen once. Concerning this clonotype: Its antigen is unidentified.

The sample's time point: persistent/refractory GD, antithyroid drugs over 5 years with positive TRAb. After RNA was extracted from PBMCs, the TCR library was made from it. This specimen was peripheral blood mononuclear cells (PBMCs), taken when the disease was refractory, from a patient treated with antithyroid drugs. The chain carries TRBV6-6 and TRBJ2-5; D gene uncertain. This clonotype originated in a female donor with Graves disease. CDR3 bases: TGTGCCAGCAGTTACTCGAGGCTTCAAGAGACCCAGTACTTC. This codes for CASSYSRLQETQYF.